The 20 T cell receptor beta chains listed next were all sequenced from one sample in a study of blood T cell repertoires in COVID-19 (dated by TCRdb to about 2020). Libraries came from the immunoSEQ multiplex PCR assay. Sourced from immuneACCESS, this table was stored by TCRdb with only in-frame sequences that have V and J called. A share of the clones is absent; for the studies checked, an unresolved V gene accounts for under half, and the remainder has no known explanation. Here the sample has 250,000 to 300,000 clones; 91% occur a single time. 1.2% of the sample rests with the top ten. Input material: PBMCs or T cells enriched from blood (not recorded which). These receptors were obtained from a human donor in a cohort exposed to, infected with or recovered from COVID-19 (not recorded which). The donor label of this sample is uncertain.

This chain uses TRBV24-1 with TRBJ1-5; D is possibly TRBD1 (6 bases). The CDR3 extends over 15 amino acids. Trimming left V 4 bases short and J 1 base short, with 10 bases between. Germline CDR1 reads KGHDR; CDR2 reads SFDVKD. The CDR3: CATSESGVSNQPQHF. The CDR3 DNA reads TGTGCCACCAGTGAGTCAGGGGTCAGCAATCAGCCCCAGCATTTT.

The chain combines TRBV5-1 with TRBJ2-2; possibly TRBD2 for D (6 bases). In germline, CDR1 is SGHRS, CDR2 YFSETQ. V was trimmed by 1 base and J by 5 bases, leaving 18 bases between them. The CDR3 loop spans 17 amino acids. The CDR3 loop reads CASSLSGGTGPTGELFF. The DNA for the CDR3 is TGCGCCAGCAGCTTGTCCGGGGGTACAGGTCCAACCGGGGAGCTGTTTTTT.

This clone was detected only once. This sequence joins TRBV7-9 and TRBJ2-7; 8 nucleotides agree with TRBD1. CDR1 SEHNR and CDR2 FQNEAQ come from the germline V gene (reference sequence). This CDR3 spans 13 amino acids. The V and J ends lost 7 bases and 3 bases, in that order; junction bases with no gene match: 5. CDR3 protein: CASIDDRGYEQYF. The DNA of the CDR3 is TGTGCCAGCATCGATGACAGGGGCTACGAGCAGTACTTC.

The rearrangement uses TRBV9 and TRBJ2-4; D ambiguous. Germline assignment: CDR1 SGDLS and CDR2 YYNGEE. Trimming pared 4 bases from V and 4 bases from J, leaving 3 bases between. CDR3 size: 11 residues. CDR3 coding DNA: TGTGCCAGCAGCCCTAAAAACATTCAGTACTTC. Translating gives CASSPKNIQYF.

This chain links TRBV7-9 with TRBJ2-2, with TRBD1 matching over 7 bases. Germline V CDR1 and CDR2: SEHNR, FQNEAQ (reference sequence). V was pared by 6 bases and J by 7 bases, with 11 bases of the junction left unmatched. This CDR3 region has 15 residues. CDR3 loop: CASRPPTGMDGELFF. The CDR3 DNA sequence: TGTGCCAGCAGGCCCCCGACAGGGATGGACGGGGAGCTGTTTTTT.

This chain uses TRBV5-1 with TRBJ1-1; D is possibly TRBD1 (5 bases). There are 15 residues in the CDR3. Trimming took off 0 bases at V and 1 base at J, with 10 bases between the two ends. The V gene's germline CDR1 is SGHRS and CDR2 YFSETQ. The CDR3 nucleotides read TGCGCCAGCAGCTTGGGCCAGGGCGCGAACACTGAAGCTTTCTTT. Protein sequence: CASSLGQGANTEAFF.

V gene TRBV27 combines with J gene TRBJ2-7; TRBD2 aligns across 8 bases. This CDR3 comprises 14 residues. Germline V lookup: CDR1 MNHEY, CDR2 SMNVEV (reference sequence). The V and J ends lost 11 bases and 7 bases, in that order; junction bases with no gene match: 16. The CDR3: CAPRPPGGKGEQYF. CDR3 DNA: TGTGCCCCCCGGCCCCCGGGGGGGAAGGGGGAGCAGTACTTC.

As to this clone: Other DNA sequences of this sample code for an identical CDR3. The V gene is TRBV27, the J gene TRBJ1-5, with TRBD1 as a possible D gene (6 bases). The CDR3 spans 13 residues. The germline V gene encodes CDR1 MNHEY and CDR2 SMNVEV (reference sequence). Trimming stripped 3 bases from V and 4 bases from J, with 7 bases between. The CDR3 spells CASSLRGNQPQHF. CDR3 DNA sequence: TGTGCCAGCAGTTTGAGGGGGAATCAGCCCCAGCATTTT.

The V and J genes are TRBV19 and TRBJ2-2; TRBD2 agrees at 10 bases. The CDR3 has 15 amino acids. V was clipped by 10 bases and J by 5 bases; unmatched bases: 10. Germline assignment: CDR1 LNHDA and CDR2 SQIVND (reference sequence). The CDR3 nucleotides are TGTGCCACCCGGGGGCCTAGCGGGGGAACCGGGGAGCTGTTTTTT. Its protein product is CATRGPSGGTGELFF. The whole variable domain, filled in from reference TRBV19 and TRBJ2-2, reads DGGITQSPKYLFRKEGQNVTLSCEQNLNHDAMYWYRQDPGQGLRLIYYSQIVNDFQKGDIAEGYSVSREKKESFPLTVTSAQKNPTAFYLCATRGPSGGTGELFFGEGSRLTVL.

This clone was seen a single time. The chain uses TRBV30 and TRBJ1-2; tentative D call: TRBD1 (5 bases). The CDR3 contains 11 residues. CDR1 is GTSNPN, CDR2 SVGIG, per germline (reference sequence). The V and J ends lost 3 bases and 7 bases respectively, with 9 bases between them. In nucleotides, the CDR3 is TGTGCCTGGAGGCGGGGACGTGGCTACACCTTC. This translates into CAWRRGRGYTF.

V is TRBV24-1 and J is TRBJ1-1; tentative D call: TRBD1 (6 bases). Germline lookup yields CDR1 KGHDR and CDR2 SFDVKD. There are 14 residues in the CDR3. With 7 bases removed from V and 1 base from J, the gap between germline ends came to 12 bases. The CDR3 sequence is CATRSGEANTEAFF. The DNA of the CDR3 is TGTGCCACCAGATCAGGGGAAGCGAACACTGAAGCTTTCTTT.

This rearrangement joins TRBV5-6 to TRBJ1-5; weak D call: TRBD1 (5 bases). Looked up from germline, CDR1 is SGHDT and CDR2 is YYEEEE. There are 15 residues in the CDR3. The V and J ends lost 1 base and 4 bases respectively, with 12 bases between them. This CDR3 reads CASSLSRSGNQPQHF. The CDR3 region has the DNA TGTGCCAGCAGCTTGTCTCGGTCAGGGAATCAGCCCCAGCATTTT.

The J gene is TRBJ2-7, the V gene TRBV6-5; 7 bases line up with TRBD1. Germline assignment: CDR1 MNHEY and CDR2 SVGAGI. This CDR3 contains 14 residues. V dropped 6 bases and J dropped 7; count of bases not matched to a gene: 12. The CDR3 sequence: CASRPPGQFGEQYF. In nucleotides, the CDR3 is TGTGCCAGCAGACCCCCGGGACAGTTCGGGGAGCAGTACTTC.

The chain carries TRBV25-1 and TRBJ1-2; TRBD1 matches 10 bases. From germline, CDR1 is MGHDK and CDR2 SYGVNS. This CDR3 spans 15 amino acids. With 2 bases clipped from V and 7 bases from J, the junction kept 7 bases outside the gene matches. The CDR3 nucleotides read TGTGCCAGCAGTGAAATGACAGGGGGCATCGGTGGCTACACCTTC. Its protein is CASSEMTGGIGGYTF.

The CDR3, as DNA: TGCAGCGTTGAGGGACAGGGATTAACCTACGAGCAGTACTTC. This gives the protein CSVEGQGLTYEQYF. The chain employs TRBV29-1 and TRBJ2-7; the match to TRBD1 covers 9 bases. The length of the CDR3 is 14 residues. V lost 3 bases, J lost 2 bases, and 5 bases stayed unmatched. Germline values: CDR1 SQVTM, CDR2 ANQGSEA.

The V and J genes are TRBV19 and TRBJ2-1, with D perhaps TRBD2 (7 bases). The V gene's germline CDR1 is LNHDA and CDR2 SQIVND (reference sequence). V was trimmed by 6 bases and J by 8 bases, leaving 17 bases between them. This CDR3 comprises 14 residues. CDR3 region: CASRPEGGRDEQFF. DNA of the CDR3: TGTGCCAGTAGGCCCGAGGGGGGGCGCGATGAGCAGTTCTTC.

This clone was detected only once. The V and J genes are TRBV29-1 and TRBJ2-2, with a weak D call TRBD2 (6 bases). CDR1 is SQVTM and CDR2 is ANQGSEA in the germline V gene. This CDR3 has 15 residues. The ends were cut back, 7 bases at V and 3 bases at J, with 18 bases in the middle. As DNA, the CDR3 is TGCAGCGCCGGGTCAGCCTGGGAGGACACCGGGGAGCTGTTTTTT. As protein: CSAGSAWEDTGELFF.

The chain has TRBV4-1 and TRBJ2-5; D ambiguous. The CDR3 extends over 17 amino acids. Per the germline V gene, CDR1 is MGHRA and CDR2 is YSYEKL. V gave up 0 bases and J gave up 2 bases, with 16 bases separating them. In DNA form, the CDR3 reads TGCGCCAGCAGCCAAGATCCCCACTTGCTAGGTCAAGAGACCCAGTACTTC. This translates into CASSQDPHLLGQETQYF.

This clone has only one observation. J is TRBJ2-5 and V is TRBV6-5; 12 bases align to TRBD2. The CDR3 runs to 14 residues. The ends lost 10 bases at V and 4 bases at J; junction bases unmatched: 7. Per germline, CDR1 MNHEY and CDR2 SVGAGI. CDR3 amino acids: CAIPLAGGPETQYF. CDR3 nucleotide sequence: TGTGCCATCCCTCTAGCGGGGGGGCCAGAGACCCAGTACTTC.

The chain recombines TRBV12-3 or TRBV12-4 with TRBJ1-1; 9 positions agree with TRBD1. The junction had 10 bases not matched to a gene; V was cut back by 6 bases and J by 11 bases. This CDR3 region has 13 residues. Here the CDR3 reads CASSLLRDRVAFF. In DNA form, the CDR3 reads TGTGCCAGCAGCCTACTCCGGGACAGGGTTGCTTTCTTT.